This passage covers 14 T cell receptor beta chains from one sample sequenced in a study of regulatory T cells in long-lasting Graves disease. Time point meaning: newly diagnosed GD, antithyroid drugs for less than 3 months. PBMCs provided the RNA from which the TCR library was made. Library construction for TCR beta used iRepertoire HTBI primers and Arm-PCR of CDR3 regions. A single record per CDR3 protein comes from TCRdb applying MiXCR to the multiplex PCR reads. The sample includes 350,000 to 400,000 distinct CDR3 sequences, 15% to 20% of them seen just once. These sequences were also reported in another study, on T cells in Graves' hyperthyroidism and ophthalmopathy.

The starting material was peripheral blood mononuclear cells (PBMCs), obtained at new diagnosis, from a patient treated with antithyroid drugs. Receptor source: a woman younger than 30 with Graves disease.

The genes are TRBV7-9 and TRBJ2-2; 10 positions agree with TRBD1. The CDR3 covers 16 residues. Germline CDR1 SEHNR, CDR2 FQNEAQ (reference sequence). V gave up 1 base and J gave up 4 bases; unmatched junction bases: 3. CDR3 amino acids: CASSLGQGAITGELFF. DNA of the CDR3: TGTGCCAGCAGCTTAGGACAGGGGGCGATCACCGGGGAGCTGTTTTTT.

The sample holds many counts of this clonotype. This chain links TRBV28 with TRBJ2-3, with TRBD1 matching over 8 bases. The CDR3 spans 15 residues. V gave up 6 bases and J gave up 4 bases; unmatched junction bases: 9. CDR1 MDHEN and CDR2 SYDVKM come from the germline V gene. Written as DNA, the CDR3 is TGTGCCAGCAGCGTGACCGGGACAGGTCCAGATACGCAGTATTTT. Translating it yields CASSVTGTGPDTQYF.

This clonotype was counted many times. The chain uses TRBV7-3 and TRBJ2-1; 11 bases map to TRBD2. CDR1 is SGHTA, CDR2 FQGTGA, per germline. With 9 bases clipped from V and 6 bases from J, the junction kept 16 bases outside the gene matches. This CDR3 contains 17 residues. CDR3 nucleotides: TGTGCCAGTCCCCGACTAGCGGGGCGGGCCAAGTTCAATGAGCAGTTCTTC. This encodes CASPRLAGRAKFNEQFF.

At least ten counts were recorded for this clonotype. This rearrangement joins TRBV18 to TRBJ2-2; D might be TRBD1 or TRBD2, each matching 5 bases. CDR3 length: 17 amino acids. Trimming stripped 2 bases from V and 2 bases from J, with 15 bases between. Germline lookup yields CDR1 KGHSH and CDR2 LQKENI. The CDR3 region has the DNA TGTGCCAGCTCACCATTCCAGGGAGTCGTAAACACCGGGGAGCTGTTTTTT. Encoded protein: CASSPFQGVVNTGELFF. The complete variable domain, with remaining parts taken from reference TRBV18 and TRBJ2-2, reads NAGVMQNPRHLVRRRGQEARLRCSPMKGHSHVYWYRQLPEEGLKFMVYLQKENIIDESGMPKERFSAEFPKEGPSILRIQQVVRGDSAAYFCASSPFQGVVNTGELFFGEGSRLTVL.

J is TRBJ2-5 and V is TRBV29-1; D may be TRBD2 (5 bases). V was trimmed by 4 bases and J by 1 base, leaving 10 bases between them. The CDR3 spans 13 residues. Germline values: CDR1 SQVTM, CDR2 ANQGSEA. CDR3 sequence: CSVADGVQETQYF. CDR3 bases: TGCAGCGTTGCAGACGGGGTCCAAGAGACCCAGTACTTC.

The chain links TRBV7-3 to TRBJ2-1; D call uncertain. The ends were cut back, 5 bases at V and 0 bases at J, with 11 bases in the middle. CDR1 is SGHTA, CDR2 FQGTGA, per germline. This CDR3 contains 15 residues. The CDR3 DNA reads as TGTGCCAGCAGCGTAGATGCTAGCTCCTACAATGAGCAGTTCTTC. The encoded protein is CASSVDASSYNEQFF.

This clonotype was counted at least ten times. The gene calls are TRBV3-1 and TRBJ2-2; 11 bases agree with TRBD1. The CDR3 sequence is 18 residues long. The germline V gene has CDR1 LGHDT and CDR2 YNNKEL (reference sequence). The V gene end was trimmed by 3 bases and the J gene end by 7 bases; junction bases not matched to a gene: 13. The CDR3 coding sequence is TGTGCCAGCAGCCATATCCCTCCCTCCGGGACAGGGGGCGGGGAGCTGTTTTTT. Translating gives CASSHIPPSGTGGGELFF.

The J gene is TRBJ1-1, the V gene TRBV18; no clear D gene. V was pared by 2 bases and J by 1 base, with 8 bases between. This CDR3 is built from 14 residues. Germline V CDR1 and CDR2: KGHSH, LQKENI. The CDR3 DNA reads TGTGCCAGCTCACCATCAAGCCAGAACACTGAAGCTTTCTTT. It yields the protein CASSPSSQNTEAFF.

This clonotype was observed a few times. The chain has TRBV27 and TRBJ1-2; a weak D match, TRBD1 (5 bases). The CDR3 spans 16 residues. V lost 9 bases and J lost 4, with 24 bases in between. Germline CDR1 is MNHEY and CDR2 is SMNVEV (reference sequence). CDR3 residues: CARKPRGRREIYGYTF. Here the CDR3 DNA reads TGTGCCAGAAAACCCCGGGGACGAAGGGAAATCTATGGCTACACCTTC.

This sequence joins TRBV5-6 and TRBJ2-5; 12 positions match TRBD2. The germline gives CDR1 SGHDT, CDR2 YYEEEE. This CDR3 region has 15 residues. V was clipped by 4 bases and J by 6 bases; unmatched bases: 7. The CDR3 DNA sequence: TGTGCCAGCAGCCCCCCTAGCGGGGGGGCGAAGACCCAGTACTTC. It translates to CASSPPSGGAKTQYF.

This clonotype was found a few times. The rearrangement links TRBV12-3 or TRBV12-4 to TRBJ1-6; no reliable D call. This CDR3 contains 12 residues. Trimming took off 7 bases at V and 7 bases at J, with 8 bases between the two ends. The CDR3 DNA reads TGTGCCAGCACCCTAAAGAATTCACCCCTCCACTTT. Translation: CASTLKNSPLHF.

The table lists this clonotype with many counts. The chain's CDR3 is CASSGGPDRAVYEQYF. DNA of the CDR3: TGTGCCAGCAGTGGGGGGCCGGACAGGGCGGTTTACGAGCAGTACTTC. The chain has TRBV2 and TRBJ2-7; 8 positions match TRBD1. From germline, CDR1 is SNHLY and CDR2 FYNNEI. CDR3 length: 16 residues. V shed 4 bases, J shed 4 bases, and the junction held 12 bases outside the gene matches.

This clonotype was recorded at least ten times. The chain joins TRBV6-1 to TRBJ2-7; no definite D call. This CDR3 is 13 amino acids long. Germline assignment: CDR1 MNHNS and CDR2 SASEGT. V was pared by 4 bases and J by 2 bases, with 9 bases between. The CDR3 protein is CASSAKQTYEQYF. The CDR3 DNA sequence: TGTGCCAGCAGTGCTAAACAGACCTACGAGCAGTACTTC.

This clonotype turned up a few times. The V gene is TRBV20-1, the J gene TRBJ2-1; maybe TRBD2 (6 bases). This CDR3 comprises 15 residues. The germline V gene has CDR1 DFQATT and CDR2 SNEGSKA (reference sequence). CDR3 bases: TGCAGCACTTCGCGCGGGGTTAGCTCCTACAATGAGCAGTTCTTC. Protein product: CSTSRGVSSYNEQFF.